This passage covers 3 T cell receptor beta chains from one sample sequenced in a study of blood T cell repertoires in COVID-19 (dated by TCRdb to 2019 to 2021). Library construction relied on the immunoSEQ multiplex PCR assay. TCRdb provides this immuneACCESS table in a form limited to in-frame rearrangements. Some clones are lacking; in checked studies, under half of them reflect an unresolved V gene, and why the rest are absent is not known. In this sample the table shows approximately 180,000 clones, nearly 90% of which occur a single time. The ten largest clones take up around a fifth of the sample. The sequenced material came from peripheral blood. The source is a man between 60 and 70 years old with active or convalescent COVID-19.

V is TRBV10-3 and J is TRBJ2-1; D is unclear. CDR1 and CDR2 (germline): ENHRY, SYGVKD. The CDR3 length is 14 residues. The V and J ends lost 2 bases and 7 bases respectively, with 12 bases between them. For the CDR3, the DNA is TGTGCCATCAGTGAGGAGATGACTGAGAATGAGCAGTTCTTC. It specifies CAISEEMTENEQFF.

This chain joins TRBV19 and TRBJ2-7; 13 positions agree with TRBD2. CDR1 LNHDA and CDR2 SQIVND come from the germline V gene (reference sequence). The CDR3 runs to 17 residues. With 3 bases clipped from V and 3 bases from J, the junction kept 8 bases outside the gene matches. The CDR3 coding sequence is TGTGCCAGTAGTATCGCCGGGACTAGCGGGACTATCTACGAGCAGTACTTC. This encodes CASSIAGTSGTIYEQYF.

The genes are TRBV5-6 and TRBJ1-1, with 7 bases aligning to TRBD1. V trimming: 0 bases; J trimming: 8 bases; junction bases outside the gene matches: 13. Germline V gene data show CDR1 as SGHDT and CDR2 as YYEEEE. The CDR3 runs 16 residues. CDR3 in amino acids: CASSLGSLAGGLEAFF. CDR3 DNA sequence: TGTGCCAGCAGCTTGGGGTCTCTGGCAGGGGGGCTGGAAGCTTTCTTT.